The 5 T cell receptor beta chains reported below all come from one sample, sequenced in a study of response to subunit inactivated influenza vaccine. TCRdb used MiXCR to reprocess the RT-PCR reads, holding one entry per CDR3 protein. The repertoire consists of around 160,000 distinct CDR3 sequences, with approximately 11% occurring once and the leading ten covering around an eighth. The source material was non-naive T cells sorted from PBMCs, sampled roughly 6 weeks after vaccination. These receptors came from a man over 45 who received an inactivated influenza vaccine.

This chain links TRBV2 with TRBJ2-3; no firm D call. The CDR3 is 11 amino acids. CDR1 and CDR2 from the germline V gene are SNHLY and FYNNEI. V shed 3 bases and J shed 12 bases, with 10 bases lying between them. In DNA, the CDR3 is TGTGCCAGCAGTGAGCAGGTCCGACAGTATTTT. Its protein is CASSEQVRQYF.

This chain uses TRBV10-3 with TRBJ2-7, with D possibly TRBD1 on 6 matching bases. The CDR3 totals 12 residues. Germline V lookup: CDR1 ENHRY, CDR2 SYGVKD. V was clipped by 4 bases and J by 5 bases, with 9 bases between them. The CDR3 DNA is TGTGCCATCAGTGTACAGGGACACGAGCAGTACTTC. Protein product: CAISVQGHEQYF.

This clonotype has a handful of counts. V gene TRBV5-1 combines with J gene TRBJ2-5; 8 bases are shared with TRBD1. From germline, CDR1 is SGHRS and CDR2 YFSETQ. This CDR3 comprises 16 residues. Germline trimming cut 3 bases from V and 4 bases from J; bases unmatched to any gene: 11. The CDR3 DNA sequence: TGCGCCAGCAGCTACAGACCTCCAGGGGGCTCAGAGACCCAGTACTTC. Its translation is CASSYRPPGGSETQYF.

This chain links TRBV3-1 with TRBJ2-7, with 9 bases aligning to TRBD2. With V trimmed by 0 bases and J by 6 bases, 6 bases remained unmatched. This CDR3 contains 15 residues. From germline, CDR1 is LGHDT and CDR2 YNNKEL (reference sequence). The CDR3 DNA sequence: TGTGCCAGCAGCCAAGAATCTAGCGGGATCATCGAGCAGTACTTC. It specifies CASSQESSGIIEQYF.

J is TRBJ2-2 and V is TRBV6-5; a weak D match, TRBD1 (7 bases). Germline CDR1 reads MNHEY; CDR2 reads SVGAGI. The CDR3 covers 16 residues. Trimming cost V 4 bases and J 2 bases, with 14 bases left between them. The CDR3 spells CASSSPQGGNTGELFF. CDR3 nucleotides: TGTGCCAGCAGTTCCCCCCAGGGGGGAAACACCGGGGAGCTGTTTTTT.